The rows below give T cell receptor beta chains drawn from one sample of a study of blood T cell repertoires in COVID-19. Sequenced by immunoSEQ multiplex PCR; TCRdb stores in-frame clones only, minus some. In the table there are a few hundred thousand clones, around 87% of which are singletons. Sequencing input: peripheral blood. These receptors originate from a woman aged 45-65 years with acute or convalescent COVID-19. Both conserved end residues are part of each CDR3. Fields, in order: J gene, V gene, clone size, D gene, CDR3 DNA, CDR3 protein. D genes are given only for firm matches. The size field is filled for only some rows; it gives once, few, many or a size class.

TRBJ2-7 | TRBV28 | NA | TRBD2 | TGTGCCAGCAGCACGCCGATTAATCGGGACTCCTGGGGACTAGCGTCCTACGAGCAGTACTTC | CASSTPINRDSWGLASYEQYF
TRBJ1-5 | TRBV18 | NA | TRBD1 | TGTGCCAGCTCGTTCGGGACAGGGGCTACTTATCAGCCCCAGCATTTT | CASSFGTGATYQPQHF
TRBJ1-2 | TRBV9 | NA | TRBD1 | TGTGCCAGCAGCGTGTCAAGGGACAGGGGCTATGGCTACACCTTC | CASSVSRDRGYGYTF
TRBJ2-1 | TRBV2 | NA | NA | TGTGCCAGCAGTGAAGAGTTCCGGGACTTTCCTTACAATGAGCAGTTCTTC | CASSEEFRDFPYNEQFF
TRBJ2-3 | TRBV21-1 | NA | NA | TGTGCCAGCAGCAAACCCCAGGATTTAAGCACAGATACGCAGTATTTT | CASSKPQDLSTDTQYF
TRBJ1-1 | TRBV5-1 | NA | NA | TGCGCCAGCAGCATAAAATCAGGGTCCAGGAACACTGAAGCTTTCTTT | CASSIKSGSRNTEAFF
TRBJ2-1 | TRBV30 | NA | TRBD2 | TGTGCCTGGGACCCTGGGGCGGGAGATACAAATGAGCAGTTCTTC | CAWDPGAGDTNEQFF
TRBJ1-1 | TRBV5-1 | NA | NA | TGCGCCAGCAGCTTATTCGGTTCGGGCACTGAAGCTTTCTTT | CASSLFGSGTEAFF
TRBJ1-4 | TRBV20-1 | NA | NA | TGCAGTGCTAGTGAAGAGGTTGGCCCGGAACTGTTTTTT | CSASEEVGPELFF
TRBJ2-7 | TRBV7-3 | NA | TRBD1 | TGTGCCAGCAGCCTTACTGGCAGGGGGTTATACGAGCAGTACTTC | CASSLTGRGLYEQYF
TRBJ2-1 | TRBV27 | once | TRBD2 | TGTGCCAGCAGTTTATGGGGGCTAGCGGGAGTTAATGAGCAGTTCTTC | CASSLWGLAGVNEQFF
TRBJ1-1 | TRBV19 | NA | NA | TGTGCCAGTAGTCTCAAATCTCGACAGTACACTGAAGCTTTCTTT | CASSLKSRQYTEAFF
TRBJ2-3 | TRBV5-1 | NA | TRBD2 | TGCGCCAGCAGCTTGGCCAAAGGGCGGGGGGGCGCAGATACGCAGTATTTT | CASSLAKGRGGADTQYF
TRBJ2-3 | TRBV14 | NA | TRBD1 | TGTGCCAGCAGCCACAGGGGGCGGTGGCCAGATACGCAGTATTTT | CASSHRGRWPDTQYF
TRBJ2-5 | TRBV11-3 | once | TRBD1 | TGTGCCAGCAGCTTCAACAGGGGCGGGGAGACCCAGTACTTC | CASSFNRGGETQYF
TRBJ2-5 | TRBV5-4 | NA | NA | TGTGCCAGCAGCTTGCCAGGGAAGGGGGAGACCCAGTACTTC | CASSLPGKGETQYF
TRBJ2-7 | TRBV6-6 | NA | NA | TGTGCCAGCAGTGACCCACAGGTATACGAGCAGTACTTC | CASSDPQVYEQYF